This T cell receptor beta chain is from a study of T cell responses to AZD1222 COVID-19 vaccine. As regards this clone: Its antigen is not identified.

Notes on the study in general: Researchers report vaccine-associated CD4 TCRs spanning spike, with dominance at 160-218 and 743-854. White British donors predominated, females outnumbered males, and clonal diversity was possibly underestimated. The study sampled repertoires only after the peak T cell response.

Assay: immunoSEQ multiplex PCR; the TCRdb copy retains only in-frame clones and omits some. Here the sample spans about 130,000 clones, over 80% being singletons. The V end lost 0 bases, the J end lost 4 bases, and 10 bases lay between the germline ends. This CDR3 has 14 amino acids. CDR1 and CDR2 (germline): SGDLS, YYNGEE. The chain combines TRBV9 with TRBJ1-2, with D perhaps TRBD1 (5 bases). This sample comprised peripheral blood, obtained 28 days after the second AZD1222 dose. The sequence was obtained from an adult who received the AZD1222 COVID-19 vaccine. The CDR3 bases are TGTGCCAGCAGCGTAGCGGACACCCTCTATGGCTACACCTTC. This gives the protein CASSVADTLYGYTF.